Listed below are T cell receptor beta chains from one sample, sequenced in a study of blood T cell repertoires in COVID-19. Data came from immunoSEQ multiplex PCR; TCRdb stores just in-frame clones and leaves some out. The table includes 100,000 to 150,000 clones, around four fifths detected once. Sample: peripheral blood. The source is a man aged 80 or over with active or convalescent COVID-19. Each CDR3 is given with its conserved first and last residue. The order of the fields is clone size, V gene, J gene, D gene, CDR3 protein, CDR3 DNA. The D gene is left open where the match is weak. Clone size appears in some rows only: once, few, many, or a class for an expanded clone.

>NA|TRBV6-2/TRBV6-3|TRBJ1-1|NA
CASSYLSLTGRWTEAFF
TGTGCCAGCAGTTACCTCTCTTTGACAGGCCGCTGGACTGAAGCTTTCTTT
>NA|TRBV4-3|TRBJ2-2|TRBD2
CASSQAVRGVTGELFF
TGCGCCAGCAGCCAAGCTGTCCGGGGGGTCACCGGGGAGCTGTTTTTT
>NA|TRBV24-1|TRBJ2-3|NA
CATSDTASDGRLSTDTQYF
TGTGCCACCAGTGATACGGCTAGCGACGGACGGCTTAGCACAGATACGCAGTATTTT
>NA|TRBV10-3|TRBJ2-3|NA
CAISESIGGGGRDTQYF
TGTGCCATCAGTGAGTCTATTGGCGGGGGCGGACGGGATACGCAGTATTTT
>NA|TRBV7-2|TRBJ2-5|NA
CASSLTVSQTQYF
TGTGCCAGCAGCTTAACGGTTTCCCAGACCCAGTACTTC
>few|TRBV4-3|TRBJ1-3|NA
CASSPTAGISGNTIYF
TGCGCCAGCAGCCCTACCGCGGGAATCTCTGGAAACACCATATATTTT
>NA|TRBV28|TRBJ2-5|TRBD1
CASSLAWRQGAQETQYF
TGTGCCAGCAGTTTAGCCTGGCGACAGGGGGCCCAAGAGACCCAGTACTTC
>NA|TRBV28|TRBJ1-1|TRBD1
CASSSQQGAAEAFF
TGTGCCAGCAGTTCCCAGCAGGGGGCGGCTGAAGCTTTCTTT
>few|TRBV5-1|TRBJ2-1|NA
CASSLAGGNEQFF
TGCGCCAGCAGCTTGGCTGGGGGGAATGAGCAGTTCTTC
>NA|TRBV7-2|TRBJ2-7|TRBD1
CASSHTWGQAGRGYEQYF
TGTGCCAGCAGCCATACGTGGGGACAGGCGGGTAGGGGCTACGAGCAGTACTTC
>NA|TRBV5-4|TRBJ2-3|TRBD2
CASSYRPGLAGDTQYF
TGTGCCAGCAGCTACCGCCCGGGACTAGCGGGTGATACGCAGTATTTT
>NA|TRBV6-2/TRBV6-3|TRBJ1-5|NA
CASSYDSRGNQPQHF
TGTGCCAGCAGTTACGACAGCAGGGGCAATCAGCCCCAGCATTTT
>NA|TRBV6-2/TRBV6-3|TRBJ2-7|TRBD2
CASSSTGLAGAYEQYF
TGTGCCAGCAGTTCGACGGGACTAGCGGGGGCCTACGAGCAGTACTTC
>NA|TRBV7-2|TRBJ2-5|TRBD2
CASSLATSLGTSGSLYQETQYF
TGTGCCAGCAGCTTAGCAACCTCACTCGGGACTAGCGGGTCTCTGTACCAAGAGACCCAGTACTTC